The 27 T cell receptor beta chains reported below all come from one sample, sequenced in a study of OX40 agonist ivuxolimab in advanced cancers. Here immunoSEQ multiplex PCR was the method, and the copy in TCRdb shows in-frame clones only, minus some. The sample lists roughly 95,000 clones, approximately 90% occurring once. The sequenced sample was CD4+ or CD8+ T cells sorted from blood, obtained in a trial of the OX40 agonist ivuxolimab. Source of these receptors: an adult with an advanced solid tumor such as melanoma, head and neck, liver or kidney cancer.

The chain joins TRBV15 to TRBJ2-7; D is undetermined. CDR1 LNHNV and CDR2 YYDKDF come from the germline V gene (reference sequence). V was cut by 4 bases and J by 0 bases, with 13 bases left in between. The CDR3 length is 15 residues. The CDR3 DNA follows: TGTGCCACCAGCAAATTATCAGGAGTCTCCTACGAGCAGTACTTC. Protein: CATSKLSGVSYEQYF.

The chain recombines TRBV2 with TRBJ2-5, with D perhaps assigned TRBD1 or TRBD2 (5 bases each). The germline V gene encodes CDR1 SNHLY and CDR2 FYNNEI. The CDR3 extends over 15 amino acids. V lost 4 bases and J 5 bases, leaving 17 bases between the germline ends. CDR3 in DNA: TGTGCCAGCAGTGTTGCGACGGGATGGGGGGAGACCCAGTACTTC. Its translation is CASSVATGWGETQYF.

The V and J genes are TRBV18 and TRBJ2-5; D call uncertain. Between the trimmed V and J ends, which lost 2 bases and 2 bases, there was a span of 9 bases. This CDR3 is 14 amino acids long. Germline V CDR1 and CDR2: KGHSH, LQKENI. The CDR3 region is CASSPGQAQETQYF. The CDR3 DNA sequence: TGTGCCAGCTCACCAGGGCAAGCGCAAGAGACCCAGTACTTC.

A few counts support this clone. The chain carries TRBV11-3 and TRBJ1-5; unclear D gene. The CDR3 contains 14 residues. CDR1 is SGHNT, CDR2 YENEEA, per germline. The germline V and J ends were trimmed by 1 base and 3 bases, with 7 bases remaining between them. The CDR3 nucleotides read TGTGCCAGCAGCTTAGTCCAGAACAATCAGCCCCAGCATTTT. As protein: CASSLVQNNQPQHF.

The rearrangement joins TRBV7-6 to TRBJ2-2; TRBD2 matches 13 bases. Germline CDR1 and CDR2: SGHVS and FNYEAQ. Unmatched junction bases numbered 14, after V lost 0 bases and J lost 4 bases. The CDR3 runs to 21 residues. CDR3 residues: CASSLAELAGGPDRSTGELFF. The CDR3 DNA sequence: TGTGCCAGCAGCTTAGCCGAACTAGCGGGAGGGCCCGATCGGAGCACCGGGGAGCTGTTTTTT.

This clone showed up just a few times. The CDR3 sequence: CASSPRVWTQNYGYTF. The CDR3 nucleotides read TGTGCCAGCAGCCCTAGAGTTTGGACACAGAACTATGGCTACACCTTC. The rearrangement joins TRBV7-9 to TRBJ1-2; perhaps TRBD1 as D (5 bases). Trimming left V 5 bases short and J 2 bases short, with 18 bases between. The CDR3 loop spans 16 amino acids. The V gene's germline CDR1 is SEHNR and CDR2 FQNEAQ (reference sequence).

The J gene is TRBJ2-1, the V gene TRBV7-5; the table's D call of TRBD2 was not tested on the DNA. TRBV7-5 is a recognized pseudogene. The CDR3 contains 16 residues. CDR3 sequence: CVRSLRRPRGRNEQFF. DNA for the CDR3: TGTGTCAGAAGCTTAAGAAGGCCGAGAGGGCGGAATGAGCAGTTCTTC.

This chain links TRBV7-2 with TRBJ1-4; D uncertain. Trimming removed 0 bases from V and 0 bases from J, with 5 bases in between. Germline assignment: CDR1 SGHTA and CDR2 FQGNSA. CDR3 length equals 15 residues. This CDR3 is CASSLALATNEKLFF. The CDR3 DNA reads as TGTGCCAGCAGCTTAGCGCTTGCAACTAATGAAAAACTGTTTTTT.

The V gene is TRBV4-2, the J gene TRBJ2-1; 15 bases line up with TRBD2. J was trimmed by 6 bases and V by 1 base; bases with no gene match: 4. The germline gives CDR1 LGHNA, CDR2 YNFKEQ. This CDR3 comprises 17 residues. This chain's CDR3 is CASSQGTSGRVSNEQFF. DNA for the CDR3: TGTGCCAGCAGCCAAGGGACTAGCGGGAGGGTTAGCAATGAGCAGTTCTTC.

The chain combines TRBV7-9 with TRBJ2-3; 7 bases are shared with TRBD2. Trimming took 5 bases from V and 2 from J; bases not matched to a gene: 7. Germline V gene sequence: CDR1 SEHNR, CDR2 FQNEAQ (reference sequence). This CDR3 spans 15 amino acids. The CDR3 DNA follows: TGTGCCAGCAGCCTACCTAGCGGAGACACAGATACGCAGTATTTT. This encodes CASSLPSGDTDTQYF.

The V call is TRBV28, the J call TRBJ1-2; a weak D match, TRBD1 (5 bases). This CDR3 has 18 amino acids. Germline V gene lookup returns CDR1 MDHEN and CDR2 SYDVKM. Trimming left V 3 bases short and J 4 bases short, with 24 bases between. The CDR3 is CASSFRRLGPPAFYGYTF. CDR3 bases: TGTGCCAGCAGTTTCCGTCGTTTGGGGCCGCCCGCGTTCTATGGCTACACCTTC.

The chain has TRBV29-1 and TRBJ2-4; D ambiguous. Germline CDR1 reads SQVTM; CDR2 reads ANQGSEA. Trimming removed 4 bases at V and 0 bases at J, with 4 bases between. The CDR3 loop spans 12 amino acids. DNA of the CDR3: TGCAGCGTTGGGGCAGCCAAAAACATTCAGTACTTC. Protein sequence: CSVGAAKNIQYF.

The V call is TRBV11-2, the J call TRBJ2-2; TRBD2 agrees at 8 bases. The germline V gene has CDR1 SGHAT and CDR2 FQNNGV. Trimming at V came to 7 bases and at J to 6 bases, leaving 7 bases not matched to a gene. The length of the CDR3 is 14 residues. The chain's CDR3 is CASNRRGGPGELFF. As DNA, the CDR3 is TGTGCCAGCAACCGACGGGGGGGACCCGGGGAGCTGTTTTTT.

The J gene is TRBJ1-4, the V gene TRBV19; 7 nucleotides align to TRBD1. V trimming: 6 bases; J trimming: 10 bases; junction bases outside the gene matches: 11. Germline V CDR1 and CDR2: LNHDA, SQIVND (reference sequence). The CDR3 is made up of 14 amino acids. The CDR3, as DNA: TGTGCCAGTAGCCCCGACAGGGACGGGGGAAAACTGTTTTTT. This codes for CASSPDRDGGKLFF.

The gene calls are TRBV5-1 and TRBJ1-2; possibly TRBD1 for D (6 bases). CDR3 length: 15 amino acids. CDR1 is SGHRS, CDR2 YFSETQ, per germline. Trimming stripped 4 bases from V and 5 bases from J, with 18 bases between. The CDR3 DNA sequence: TGCGCCAGCAGCCTGGATCGGACGGGGGCATATGGCTACACCTTC. This translates into CASSLDRTGAYGYTF. The full variable domain, in which reference TRBV5-1 and TRBJ1-2 provide the parts outside the CDR3, is KAGVTQTPRYLIKTRGQQVTLSCSPISGHRSVSWYQQTPGQGLQFLFEYFSETQRNKGNFPGRFSGRQFSNSRSEMNVSTLELGDSALYLCASSLDRTGAYGYTFGSGTRLTVV.

The chain combines TRBV29-1 with TRBJ2-7; TRBD1 aligns across 8 bases. This CDR3 is 12 amino acids long. Germline trimming cut 7 bases from V and 5 bases from J; bases unmatched to any gene: 7. Germline V gives CDR1 SQVTM, CDR2 ANQGSEA. The CDR3: CSAIDRGNEQYF. In DNA form, the CDR3 reads TGCAGCGCTATAGACAGGGGCAACGAGCAGTACTTC.

The V call is TRBV19, the J call TRBJ1-1; no reliable D call. This CDR3 has 12 residues. The germline V and J ends were trimmed by 6 bases and 4 bases, with 9 bases remaining between them. Germline CDR1 is LNHDA and CDR2 is SQIVND (reference sequence). This chain's CDR3 is CASRTKPTEAFF. The CDR3 nucleotides are TGTGCCAGTAGAACAAAGCCCACTGAAGCTTTCTTT.

This clone was seen more than once but under ten times. The chain combines TRBV20-1 with TRBJ1-2; no definite D call. V lost 3 bases and J lost 3, with 2 bases in between. CDR1 is DFQATT, CDR2 SNEGSKA, per germline (reference sequence). The CDR3 totals 10 residues. In DNA, the CDR3 is TGCAGTGCTAGTGACTATGGCTACACCTTC. This translates into CSASDYGYTF.

This chain uses TRBV13 with TRBJ1-4, with D unresolved. This CDR3 contains 12 residues. Between the trimmed V and J ends, which lost 5 bases and 5 bases, there was a span of 6 bases. Germline-derived CDR1 and CDR2 are PRHDT and FYEKMQ (reference sequence). CDR3 DNA sequence: TGTGCCAGCAGCACCCCCAATGAAAAACTGTTTTTT. Translation gives CASSTPNEKLFF.

This clone was detected once. The chain carries TRBV19 and TRBJ2-6; 10 nucleotides match TRBD2. V gave up 6 bases and J gave up 3 bases; unmatched junction bases: 8. Per the germline V gene, CDR1 is LNHDA and CDR2 is SQIVND (reference sequence). The CDR3 has 17 amino acids. The CDR3 sequence: CASRQREGQYGANVLTF. The CDR3 DNA is TGTGCCAGTAGGCAGCGGGAGGGCCAGTATGGGGCCAACGTCCTGACTTTC.

The rearrangement links TRBV2 to TRBJ2-1; D gene uncertain. The germline V gene has CDR1 SNHLY and CDR2 FYNNEI. V was cut by 4 bases and J by 4 bases, with 8 bases left in between. This CDR3 has 13 amino acids. CDR3 in DNA: TGTGCCAGCAGTGGGGTGGGTTACAATGAGCAGTTCTTC. This translates into CASSGVGYNEQFF.

This chain uses TRBV28 with TRBJ2-7; D is undetermined. V gave up 4 bases and J gave up 3 bases, with 7 bases separating them. CDR3 length: 12 amino acids. The germline CDR1 and CDR2 sequences are MDHEN and SYDVKM. In nucleotides, the CDR3 is TGTGCCAGCAGTTCCACGGACTACGAGCAGTACTTC. It codes for CASSSTDYEQYF.

The chain employs TRBV25-1 and TRBJ2-3; D not resolved. The germline V gene has CDR1 MGHDK and CDR2 SYGVNS. This CDR3 is built from 11 residues. V lost 8 bases, J lost 5 bases, and 8 bases lay in between. The CDR3 nucleotides are TGTGCCAGCCGAAGAGGAGATACGCAGTATTTT. The encoded protein is CASRRGDTQYF.

The chain recombines TRBV18 with TRBJ2-7, with a tentative D call TRBD2 (6 bases). This CDR3 comprises 15 residues. Germline assignment: CDR1 KGHSH and CDR2 LQKENI. The V and J ends lost 4 bases and 6 bases respectively, with 19 bases between them. This CDR3 reads CASSLGTGRRTEQYF. For the CDR3, the DNA is TGTGCCAGCTCACTTGGGACTGGAAGGAGAACCGAGCAGTACTTC.

The rearrangement links TRBV18 to TRBJ2-1; 10 positions match TRBD1. Germline CDR1 KGHSH, CDR2 LQKENI. Trimming removed 3 bases from V and 4 bases from J; junction bases left unmatched: 9. The CDR3 loop spans 17 amino acids. Here the CDR3 reads CASSPETGTGEYNEQFF. As DNA, the CDR3 is TGTGCCAGCTCACCGGAGACCGGGACAGGGGAGTACAATGAGCAGTTCTTC.

The V gene is TRBV6-1, the J gene TRBJ2-1, with 12 bases aligning to TRBD2. With 4 bases clipped from V and 7 bases from J, the junction kept 8 bases outside the gene matches. The CDR3 contains 16 residues. Per germline, CDR1 MNHNS and CDR2 SASEGT. The CDR3 protein is CASSGHGLAGLNEQFF. As DNA, the CDR3 is TGTGCCAGCAGTGGACATGGACTAGCGGGATTAAATGAGCAGTTCTTC.

The rearrangement joins TRBV6-1 to TRBJ2-7, with a possible D match to TRBD1 (5 bases). CDR1 is MNHNS, CDR2 SASEGT, per germline. Between the trimmed V and J ends, which lost 6 bases and 2 bases, there was a span of 14 bases. The CDR3 consists of 14 residues. The CDR3 spells CASRPGHLAYEQYF. As DNA, the CDR3 is TGTGCCAGCAGGCCTGGACACTTAGCCTACGAGCAGTACTTC.